These 13 T cell receptor beta chains were sequenced from one sample in a study of graft-versus-host responses after intestinal transplantation. Produced via immunoSEQ multiplex PCR; TCRdb's table is partial and in-frame only. Of under 45,000 clones listed, approximately 94% are singletons. These receptors have no identified antigens. This specimen consisted of unstimulated CD4+ T cells sorted from spleen or lymph node cells, obtained before transplant. The receptors originated from a human donor who was the organ donor for an intestinal transplant.

The rearrangement links TRBV11-3 to TRBJ2-7; possibly TRBD1 or TRBD2 for D (5 bases each). CDR1 is SGHNT, CDR2 YENEEA, per germline. The CDR3 is 14 residues long. V lost 2 bases and J 5 bases, leaving 13 bases between the germline ends. CDR3 loop: CASSLLQGVHEQYF. The CDR3 nucleotides are TGTGCCAGCAGCTTACTCCAGGGAGTCCACGAGCAGTACTTC.

This clone was observed a single time. The chain couples TRBV10-3 to TRBJ2-1, with 13 positions matching TRBD2. This CDR3 comprises 14 residues. The V gene end was trimmed by 3 bases and the J gene end by 7 bases; junction bases not matched to a gene: 0. From germline, CDR1 is ENHRY and CDR2 SYGVKD. As DNA, the CDR3 is TGTGCCATCAGTGAACTAGCGGGGGGGAATGAGCAGTTCTTC. Its translation: CAISELAGGNEQFF.

The rearrangement links TRBV2 to TRBJ2-1; TRBD2 is a possible D gene (6 bases). Trimming removed 4 bases from V and 0 bases from J, with 10 bases in between. Germline assignment: CDR1 SNHLY and CDR2 FYNNEI. This CDR3 region has 15 residues. The CDR3 DNA follows: TGTGCCAGCAGTGTCGACGGGAGCTCCTACAATGAGCAGTTCTTC. Translation gives CASSVDGSSYNEQFF.

This chain links TRBV6-5 with TRBJ1-1; 9 bases line up with TRBD1. V shed 6 bases and J 5 bases; nucleotides not matched to a gene: 7. The CDR3 runs to 14 residues. Germline V gene data show CDR1 as MNHEY and CDR2 as SVGAGI. Here the CDR3 DNA reads TGTGCCAGCAGAATACAGGGGGCCGGGACTGAAGCTTTCTTT. Translated: CASRIQGAGTEAFF.

The rearrangement uses TRBV1 and TRBJ2-5; the table names TRBD2, a call not compared with the DNA. TRBV1 is an annotated pseudogene. CDR3 length: 17 amino acids. Here the CDR3 DNA reads TGCACCAGCAAACTGACTAGCGGGGGGACGTACCAAGAGACCCAGTACTTC. It specifies CTSKLTSGGTYQETQYF.

This chain joins TRBV7-9 and TRBJ1-2, with D possibly matching TRBD1 (5 bases). Trimming removed 1 base from V and 7 bases from J, with 22 bases in between. Germline V gives CDR1 SEHNR, CDR2 FQNEAQ (reference sequence). The length of the CDR3 is 17 residues. The CDR3 coding sequence is TGTGCCAGCAGCTTAGTTGGGGAAGGGAGGGGTCATCCTGGCTACACCTTC. This translates into CASSLVGEGRGHPGYTF.

The rearrangement links TRBV7-9 to TRBJ1-1; 9 bases fit TRBD1. The trim removed 3 bases at V and 1 base at J, leaving 15 bases unmatched. This CDR3 has 19 amino acids. Germline V gene data show CDR1 as SEHNR and CDR2 as FQNEAQ (reference sequence). The CDR3 region is CASSFLSFRDRVANTEAFF. CDR3 nucleotides: TGTGCCAGCAGCTTCCTTAGTTTCCGGGACAGGGTAGCGAACACTGAAGCTTTCTTT.

V and J are TRBV7-2 and TRBJ1-1, with D possibly being TRBD1 (6 bases). V was cut by 1 base and J by 4 bases, with 13 bases left in between. This CDR3 is 15 amino acids long. CDR1 is SGHTA and CDR2 is FQGNSA in the germline V gene. The CDR3 spells CASSLGLQGTTEAFF. The CDR3, as DNA: TGTGCCAGCAGCTTAGGCCTACAGGGAACCACTGAAGCTTTCTTT.

V gene TRBV2 combines with J gene TRBJ1-4; D not resolved. This CDR3 comprises 14 residues. Germline CDR1 reads SNHLY; CDR2 reads FYNNEI. V was shortened by 6 bases and J by 2 bases, with 10 bases between the two germline ends. Written as DNA, the CDR3 is TGTGCCAGCAGAGCAACGGTTACTAATGAAAAACTGTTTTTT. This translates into CASRATVTNEKLFF.

The rearrangement uses TRBV2 and TRBJ2-5; TRBD2 matches 12 bases. Germline V gene sequence: CDR1 SNHLY, CDR2 FYNNEI. The CDR3 sequence is 17 residues long. With 7 bases clipped from V and 5 bases from J, the junction kept 14 bases outside the gene matches. The CDR3 spells CASILGLAGLTGETQYF. The CDR3 region has the DNA TGTGCCAGCATCCTGGGACTAGCGGGTCTTACGGGGGAGACCCAGTACTTC.

This sequence joins TRBV5-4 and TRBJ2-3; D may be TRBD1 (7 bases). This CDR3 is 15 amino acids long. Germline CDR1 and CDR2: SGHNT and YYREEE (reference sequence). V lost 5 bases and J 1 base, leaving 14 bases between the germline ends. Here the CDR3 reads CASREGQFGTDTQYF. CDR3 sequence (DNA): TGTGCCAGCAGGGAGGGACAGTTCGGCACAGATACGCAGTATTTT.

The chain recombines TRBV6-5 with TRBJ1-2; no clear D. Trimming pared 3 bases from V and 6 bases from J, leaving 14 bases between. This CDR3 has 14 amino acids. Germline-derived CDR1 and CDR2 are MNHEY and SVGAGI. The CDR3 DNA follows: TGTGCCAGCAGTTATAATCGGCTGGGGAATGGCTACACCTTC. It is translated as CASSYNRLGNGYTF.

V and J are TRBV10-2 and TRBJ1-1, with D unresolved. The germline V and J ends were trimmed by 2 bases and 2 bases, with 0 bases remaining between them. This CDR3 has 11 residues. The germline CDR1 and CDR2 sequences are WSHSY and SAAADI. CDR3 loop: CASSENTEAFF. The CDR3 coding sequence is TGCGCCAGCAGTGAGAACACTGAAGCTTTCTTT.